Listed below are T cell receptor beta chains from one sample, sequenced in a study of T cell responses to AZD1222 COVID-19 vaccine. This table comes from immunoSEQ multiplex PCR, and its TCRdb copy is limited to in-frame clones, with some not included. The table lists approximately 110,000 clones, more than 70% of them singletons. Material: peripheral blood, obtained on day 0 of AZD1222 vaccination. These TCRs come from an adult in good health. The CDR3 runs from the conserved cysteine through the conserved F or W. Fields, in order: J gene, V gene, CDR3 length, clone size, CDR3 protein. The size field is filled for only some rows; it gives once, few, many or a size class.

j_call: TRBJ1-2
v_call: TRBV6-5
cdr3_length: 13
clone_size: .
cdr3_aa: CASSRGQGTGYTF

j_call: TRBJ1-1
v_call: TRBV5-4
cdr3_length: 14
clone_size: few
cdr3_aa: CASSLGGEGIGAFF

j_call: TRBJ1-2
v_call: TRBV19
cdr3_length: 14
clone_size: .
cdr3_aa: CASSITGKDYGYTF

j_call: TRBJ1-5
v_call: TRBV20-1
cdr3_length: 15
clone_size: .
cdr3_aa: CSASSRQGLNQPQHF

j_call: TRBJ2-1
v_call: TRBV18
cdr3_length: 13
clone_size: once
cdr3_aa: CASSPFEGDEQFF

j_call: TRBJ1-2
v_call: TRBV6-2/TRBV6-3
cdr3_length: 12
clone_size: .
cdr3_aa: CASSAPVLGYTF

j_call: TRBJ1-2
v_call: TRBV7-9
cdr3_length: 14
clone_size: .
cdr3_aa: CASSVSQGNYGYTF

j_call: TRBJ1-2
v_call: TRBV7-9
cdr3_length: 15
clone_size: .
cdr3_aa: CASSLETGNFGGYTF

j_call: TRBJ1-2
v_call: TRBV18
cdr3_length: 12
clone_size: .
cdr3_aa: CASSPNRDTARF

j_call: TRBJ1-1
v_call: TRBV3-1/TRBV3-2
cdr3_length: 18
clone_size: once
cdr3_aa: CASSQVPWTGSYVTEAFF

j_call: TRBJ2-5
v_call: TRBV3-1/TRBV3-2
cdr3_length: 15
clone_size: .
cdr3_aa: CASSPSPNRDETQYF

j_call: TRBJ1-4
v_call: TRBV3-1/TRBV3-2
cdr3_length: 17
clone_size: .
cdr3_aa: CASSQVAFLSDNEKLFF

j_call: TRBJ1-2
v_call: TRBV9
cdr3_length: 14
clone_size: .
cdr3_aa: CASSGTGGHYGYTF

j_call: TRBJ1-5
v_call: TRBV4-2
cdr3_length: 16
clone_size: .
cdr3_aa: CASSQDVGQGRQPQHF

j_call: TRBJ1-1
v_call: TRBV29-1
cdr3_length: 11
clone_size: .
cdr3_aa: CSVDRGTEAFF

j_call: TRBJ1-1
v_call: TRBV7-8
cdr3_length: 13
clone_size: .
cdr3_aa: CASNVDRYTEAFF

j_call: TRBJ1-2
v_call: TRBV18
cdr3_length: 13
clone_size: .
cdr3_aa: CASSRGTQDGYTF

j_call: TRBJ1-3
v_call: TRBV28
cdr3_length: 9
clone_size: few
cdr3_aa: CACGNTIYF

j_call: TRBJ1-5
v_call: TRBV11-2
cdr3_length: 15
clone_size: .
cdr3_aa: CASSLEQGPNQPQHF

j_call: TRBJ1-5
v_call: TRBV6-2/TRBV6-3
cdr3_length: 17
clone_size: .
cdr3_aa: CASSYSIPRVGNQPQHF

j_call: TRBJ2-1
v_call: TRBV5-1
cdr3_length: 12
clone_size: .
cdr3_aa: CASSLAGNEQFF

j_call: TRBJ1-5
v_call: TRBV3-1/TRBV3-2
cdr3_length: 15
clone_size: .
cdr3_aa: CASSQAGGAGQPQHF

j_call: TRBJ1-3
v_call: TRBV9
cdr3_length: 17
clone_size: .
cdr3_aa: CASSVSLDQGSGNTIYF

j_call: TRBJ2-2
v_call: TRBV10-3
cdr3_length: 17
clone_size: few
cdr3_aa: CAISESLQGVGTGELFF

j_call: TRBJ1-2
v_call: TRBV19
cdr3_length: 14
clone_size: medium-sized
cdr3_aa: CASSIYGEGYGYTF

j_call: TRBJ1-2
v_call: TRBV3-1/TRBV3-2
cdr3_length: 13
clone_size: .
cdr3_aa: CASSQDSYYGYTF

j_call: TRBJ2-1
v_call: TRBV29-1
cdr3_length: 19
clone_size: .
cdr3_aa: CSVYRGLAGGPWVGNEQFF

j_call: TRBJ2-7
v_call: TRBV18
cdr3_length: 15
clone_size: .
cdr3_aa: CASSPPFGATYEQYF

j_call: TRBJ2-2
v_call: TRBV19
cdr3_length: 15
clone_size: .
cdr3_aa: CASSGGRLDTGELFF

j_call: TRBJ2-1
v_call: TRBV19
cdr3_length: 15
clone_size: .
cdr3_aa: CASRRTGIAYNEQFF

j_call: TRBJ1-1
v_call: TRBV5-4
cdr3_length: 16
clone_size: .
cdr3_aa: CASSLAAGAMNTEAFF

j_call: TRBJ1-5
v_call: TRBV6-5
cdr3_length: 15
clone_size: .
cdr3_aa: CASSYSWQGHQPQHF

j_call: TRBJ1-2
v_call: TRBV4-3
cdr3_length: 14
clone_size: .
cdr3_aa: CASSQAQDSSGYTF

j_call: TRBJ1-1
v_call: TRBV10-3
cdr3_length: 17
clone_size: .
cdr3_aa: CAISKTQGGVGNTEAFF

j_call: TRBJ2-3
v_call: TRBV3-1/TRBV3-2
cdr3_length: 14
clone_size: .
cdr3_aa: CASSQNVAEDTQYF

j_call: TRBJ2-7
v_call: TRBV6-6
cdr3_length: 12
clone_size: once
cdr3_aa: CASSSGVGEQYF

j_call: TRBJ2-3
v_call: TRBV19
cdr3_length: 19
clone_size: .
cdr3_aa: CASSIVSAGGLPSTDTQYF

j_call: TRBJ2-4
v_call: TRBV7-9
cdr3_length: 18
clone_size: .
cdr3_aa: CASSLEGSGVLAKNIQYF

j_call: TRBJ1-1
v_call: TRBV5-4
cdr3_length: 13
clone_size: .
cdr3_aa: CASSLAGRALAFF

j_call: TRBJ1-1
v_call: TRBV19
cdr3_length: 11
clone_size: .
cdr3_aa: CASSTHTEAFF

j_call: TRBJ1-1
v_call: TRBV10-2
cdr3_length: 16
clone_size: .
cdr3_aa: CASSLWELHPNTEAFF

j_call: TRBJ2-3
v_call: TRBV4-3
cdr3_length: 13
clone_size: .
cdr3_aa: CASSQDRAGGQYF

j_call: TRBJ2-7
v_call: TRBV5-4
cdr3_length: 15
clone_size: .
cdr3_aa: CASSPLEREVNEQYF

j_call: TRBJ1-2
v_call: TRBV3-1/TRBV3-2
cdr3_length: 15
clone_size: .
cdr3_aa: CASSQEGTGVEGYTF

j_call: TRBJ2-7
v_call: TRBV28
cdr3_length: 13
clone_size: .
cdr3_aa: CAILGGSLYEQYF

j_call: TRBJ2-1
v_call: TRBV27
cdr3_length: 16
clone_size: .
cdr3_aa: CASSLSKGLDLGEQFF

j_call: TRBJ1-4
v_call: TRBV5-1
cdr3_length: 14
clone_size: .
cdr3_aa: CASSLGAPNEKLFF

j_call: TRBJ2-1
v_call: TRBV4-3
cdr3_length: 14
clone_size: .
cdr3_aa: CASSQSGTSEEQFF

j_call: TRBJ2-1
v_call: TRBV6-6
cdr3_length: 13
clone_size: .
cdr3_aa: CATRQREWNEQFF

j_call: TRBJ2-2
v_call: TRBV7-2
cdr3_length: 12
clone_size: .
cdr3_aa: CASSFWTGELFF

j_call: TRBJ2-1
v_call: TRBV7-7
cdr3_length: 13
clone_size: .
cdr3_aa: CASSRTAEDEQFF

j_call: TRBJ1-2
v_call: TRBV29-1
cdr3_length: 14
clone_size: .
cdr3_aa: CSVEDGAEYYGYTF

j_call: TRBJ1-1
v_call: TRBV27
cdr3_length: 15
clone_size: .
cdr3_aa: CASSPFFRDNTEAFF

j_call: TRBJ2-1
v_call: TRBV10-3
cdr3_length: 13
clone_size: .
cdr3_aa: CATSPGDANEQFF

j_call: TRBJ2-7
v_call: TRBV10-3
cdr3_length: 15
clone_size: .
cdr3_aa: CAISESLDRTYEQYF

j_call: TRBJ2-3
v_call: TRBV5-1
cdr3_length: 15
clone_size: .
cdr3_aa: CASSNGQATTDTQYF

j_call: TRBJ2-1
v_call: TRBV10-3
cdr3_length: 13
clone_size: .
cdr3_aa: CAIRAVGIDEQFF

j_call: TRBJ1-2
v_call: TRBV27
cdr3_length: 14
clone_size: .
cdr3_aa: CASSRQARNYGYTF

j_call: TRBJ1-5
v_call: TRBV2
cdr3_length: 14
clone_size: .
cdr3_aa: CASSEGGAGQPQHF

j_call: TRBJ1-1
v_call: TRBV6-5
cdr3_length: 11
clone_size: .
cdr3_aa: CASANRAEAFF